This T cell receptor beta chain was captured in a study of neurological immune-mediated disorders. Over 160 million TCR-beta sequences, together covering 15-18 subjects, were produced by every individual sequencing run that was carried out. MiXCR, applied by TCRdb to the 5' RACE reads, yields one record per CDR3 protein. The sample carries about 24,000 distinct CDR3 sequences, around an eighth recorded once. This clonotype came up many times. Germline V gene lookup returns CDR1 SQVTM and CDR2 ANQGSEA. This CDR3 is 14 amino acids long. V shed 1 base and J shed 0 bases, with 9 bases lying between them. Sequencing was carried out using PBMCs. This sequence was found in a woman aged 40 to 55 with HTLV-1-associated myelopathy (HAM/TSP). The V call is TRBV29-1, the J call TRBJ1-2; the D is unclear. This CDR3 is CSVEAFRTNYGYTF. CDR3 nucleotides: TGCAGCGTTGAAGCCTTTCGGACTAACTATGGCTACACCTTC.